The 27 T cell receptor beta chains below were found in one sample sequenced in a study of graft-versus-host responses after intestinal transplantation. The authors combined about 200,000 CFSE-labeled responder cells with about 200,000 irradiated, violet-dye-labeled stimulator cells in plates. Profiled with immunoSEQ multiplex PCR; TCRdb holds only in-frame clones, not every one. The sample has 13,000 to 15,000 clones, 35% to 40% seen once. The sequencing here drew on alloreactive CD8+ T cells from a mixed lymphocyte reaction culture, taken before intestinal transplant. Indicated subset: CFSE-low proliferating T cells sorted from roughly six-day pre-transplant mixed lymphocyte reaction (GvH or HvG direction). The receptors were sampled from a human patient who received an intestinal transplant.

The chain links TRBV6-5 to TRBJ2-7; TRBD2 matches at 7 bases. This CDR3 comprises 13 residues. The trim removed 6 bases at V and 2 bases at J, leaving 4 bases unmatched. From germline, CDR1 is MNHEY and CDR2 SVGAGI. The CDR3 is CASRGLEAYEQYF. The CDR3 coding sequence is TGTGCCAGCAGAGGACTAGAAGCCTACGAGCAGTACTTC.

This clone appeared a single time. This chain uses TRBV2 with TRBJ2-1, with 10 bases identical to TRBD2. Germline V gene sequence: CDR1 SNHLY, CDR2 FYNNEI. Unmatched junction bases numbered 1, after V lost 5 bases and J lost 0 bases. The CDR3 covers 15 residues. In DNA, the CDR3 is TGTGCCAGCAGTCTAGCGGGGGACTCCTACAATGAGCAGTTCTTC. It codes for CASSLAGDSYNEQFF. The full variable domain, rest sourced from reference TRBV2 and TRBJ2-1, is EPEVTQTPSHQVTQMGQEVILRCVPISNHLYFYWYRQILGQKVEFLVSFYNNEISEKSEIFDDQFSVERPDGSNFTLKIRSTKLEDSAMYFCASSLAGDSYNEQFFGPGTRLTVL.

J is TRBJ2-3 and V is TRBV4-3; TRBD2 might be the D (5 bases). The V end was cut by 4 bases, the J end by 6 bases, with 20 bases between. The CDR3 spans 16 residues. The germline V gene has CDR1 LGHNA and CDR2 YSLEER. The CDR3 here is CASSLELGVYGDTQYF. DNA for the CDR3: TGCGCCAGCAGCCTAGAACTAGGCGTCTACGGCGATACGCAGTATTTT.

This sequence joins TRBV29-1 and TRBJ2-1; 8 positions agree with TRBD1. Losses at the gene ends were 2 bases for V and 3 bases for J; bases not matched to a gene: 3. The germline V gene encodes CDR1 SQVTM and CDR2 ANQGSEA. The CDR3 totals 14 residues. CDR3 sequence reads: CSVEWDRNYNEQFF. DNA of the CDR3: TGCAGCGTTGAATGGGACAGGAACTACAATGAGCAGTTCTTC.

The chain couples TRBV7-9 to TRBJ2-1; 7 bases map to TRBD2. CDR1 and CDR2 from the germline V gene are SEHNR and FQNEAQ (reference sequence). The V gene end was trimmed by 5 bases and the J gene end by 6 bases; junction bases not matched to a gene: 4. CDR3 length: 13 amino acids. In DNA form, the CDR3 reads TGTGCCAGCAGCCCCAGCGGGATCAATGAGCAGTTCTTC. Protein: CASSPSGINEQFF.

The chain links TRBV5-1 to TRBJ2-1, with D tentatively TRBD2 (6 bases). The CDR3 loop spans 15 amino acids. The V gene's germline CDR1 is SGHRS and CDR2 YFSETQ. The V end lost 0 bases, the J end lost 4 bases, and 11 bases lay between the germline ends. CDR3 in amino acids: CASSLEGLKYNEQFF. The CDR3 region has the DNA TGCGCCAGCAGCTTGGAGGGACTTAAGTACAATGAGCAGTTCTTC.

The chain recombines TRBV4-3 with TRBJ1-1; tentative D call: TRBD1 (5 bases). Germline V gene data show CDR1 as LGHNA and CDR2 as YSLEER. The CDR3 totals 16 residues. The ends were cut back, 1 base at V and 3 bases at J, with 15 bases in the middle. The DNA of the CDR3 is TGCGCCAGCAGCCAAGGGTCGACAGACACGTACACTGAAGCTTTCTTT. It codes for CASSQGSTDTYTEAFF.

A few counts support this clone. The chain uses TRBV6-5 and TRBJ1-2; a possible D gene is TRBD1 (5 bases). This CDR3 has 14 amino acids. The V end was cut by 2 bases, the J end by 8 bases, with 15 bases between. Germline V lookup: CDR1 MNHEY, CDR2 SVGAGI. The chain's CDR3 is CASSYGRGVAGYTF. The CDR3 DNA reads TGTGCCAGCAGTTACGGACGGGGGGTCGCAGGCTACACCTTC.

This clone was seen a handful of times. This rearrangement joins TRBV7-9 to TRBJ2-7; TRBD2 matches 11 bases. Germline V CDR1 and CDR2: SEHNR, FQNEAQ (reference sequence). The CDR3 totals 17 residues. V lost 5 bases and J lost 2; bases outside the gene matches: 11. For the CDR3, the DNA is TGTGCCAGCAGCCCCGAGGGTAGCGGGAGGGCCGCCTACGAGCAGTACTTC. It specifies CASSPEGSGRAAYEQYF.

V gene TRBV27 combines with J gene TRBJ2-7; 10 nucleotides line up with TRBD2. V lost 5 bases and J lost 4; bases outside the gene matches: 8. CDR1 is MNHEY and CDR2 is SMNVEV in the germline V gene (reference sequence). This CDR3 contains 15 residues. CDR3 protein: CASSPDGLAVYEQYF. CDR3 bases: TGTGCCAGCAGTCCAGATGGACTAGCGGTTTACGAGCAGTACTTC.

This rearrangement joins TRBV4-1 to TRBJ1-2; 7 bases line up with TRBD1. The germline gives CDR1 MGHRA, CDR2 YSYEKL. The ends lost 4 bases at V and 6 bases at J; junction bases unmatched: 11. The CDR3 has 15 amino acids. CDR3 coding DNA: TGCGCCAGCAGCCCGCATCAGGGGGAAGGAGATGGCTACACCTTC. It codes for CASSPHQGEGDGYTF.

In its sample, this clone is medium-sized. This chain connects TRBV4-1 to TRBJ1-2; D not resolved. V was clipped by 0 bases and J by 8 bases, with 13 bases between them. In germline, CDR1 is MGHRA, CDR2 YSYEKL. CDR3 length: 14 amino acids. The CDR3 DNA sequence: TGCGCCAGCAGCCAAGATTTTTTGAGTCTGGGCTACACCTTC. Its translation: CASSQDFLSLGYTF.

This CDR3 is CASSPPIAGAYEQYF. CDR3 nucleotide sequence: TGTGCCAGCAGCCCCCCCATAGCGGGGGCCTACGAGCAGTACTTC. The rearrangement joins TRBV5-4 to TRBJ2-7; 9 nucleotides line up with TRBD2. Per the germline V gene, CDR1 is SGHNT and CDR2 is YYREEE (reference sequence). CDR3 length equals 15 residues. Trimming removed 4 bases from V and 2 bases from J; junction bases left unmatched: 7.

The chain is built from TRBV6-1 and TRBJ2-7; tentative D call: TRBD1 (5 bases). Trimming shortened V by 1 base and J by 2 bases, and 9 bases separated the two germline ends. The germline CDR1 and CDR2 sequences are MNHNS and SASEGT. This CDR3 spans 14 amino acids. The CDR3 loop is CASSEGRQTYEQYF. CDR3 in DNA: TGTGCCAGCAGTGAAGGGAGACAGACCTACGAGCAGTACTTC.

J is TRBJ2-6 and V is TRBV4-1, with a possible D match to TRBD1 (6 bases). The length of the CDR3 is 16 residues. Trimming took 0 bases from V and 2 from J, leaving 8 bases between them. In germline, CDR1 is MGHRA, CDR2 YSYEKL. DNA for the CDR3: TGCGCCAGCAGCCAAGATGCAGGGGCTGGGGCCAACGTCCTGACTTTC. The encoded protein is CASSQDAGAGANVLTF.

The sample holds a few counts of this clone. The CDR3 DNA reads TGCGCCAGCAGTTATCGGGGGTCACACAATGAGCAGTTCTTC. It encodes CASSYRGSHNEQFF. The chain combines TRBV5-1 with TRBJ2-1, with a tentative D call TRBD2 (6 bases). This CDR3 is built from 14 residues. The germline V gene encodes CDR1 SGHRS and CDR2 YFSETQ. V dropped 5 bases and J dropped 5 bases, with 14 bases sitting between them. The complete variable domain, with remaining parts taken from reference TRBV5-1 and TRBJ2-1, reads KAGVTQTPRYLIKTRGQQVTLSCSPISGHRSVSWYQQTPGQGLQFLFEYFSETQRNKGNFPGRFSGRQFSNSRSEMNVSTLELGDSALYLCASSYRGSHNEQFFGPGTRLTVL.

The CDR3 is CASSYSPGENTIYF. CDR3 DNA: TGTGCCAGCAGTTACTCACCAGGGGAAAACACCATATATTTT. V usage is TRBV6-5 and J usage is TRBJ1-3; TRBD1 might be the D (6 bases). The germline V gene has CDR1 MNHEY and CDR2 SVGAGI. Trimming cost V 0 bases and J 6 bases, with 9 bases left between them. CDR3 length equals 14 residues.

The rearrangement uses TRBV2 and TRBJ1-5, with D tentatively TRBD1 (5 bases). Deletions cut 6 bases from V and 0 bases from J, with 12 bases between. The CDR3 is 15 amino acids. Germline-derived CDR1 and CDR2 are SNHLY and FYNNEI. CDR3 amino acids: CASRATENSNQPQHF. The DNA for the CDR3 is TGTGCCAGCAGGGCGACAGAGAATAGCAATCAGCCCCAGCATTTT.

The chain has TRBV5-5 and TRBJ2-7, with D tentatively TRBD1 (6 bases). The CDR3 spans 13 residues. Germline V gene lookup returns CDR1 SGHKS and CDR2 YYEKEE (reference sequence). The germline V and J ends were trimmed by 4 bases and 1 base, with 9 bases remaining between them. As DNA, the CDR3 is TGTGCCAGCAGCCTAGGACAGTCCTACGAGCAGTACTTC. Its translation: CASSLGQSYEQYF.

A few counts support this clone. CDR3 protein: CSVETLAAQETQYF. The CDR3 DNA reads as TGCAGCGTTGAAACCCTAGCGGCACAAGAGACCCAGTACTTC. The chain is built from TRBV29-1 and TRBJ2-5; TRBD2 matches 7 bases. The J segment lost 2 bases and the V segment lost 2 bases, leaving 5 bases of the junction unmatched. CDR3 length: 14 residues. Germline loops: CDR1 SQVTM, CDR2 ANQGSEA. The whole variable domain, filled in from reference TRBV29-1 and TRBJ2-5, reads SAVISQKPSRDICQRGTSLTIQCQVDSQVTMMFWYRQQPGQSLTLIATANQGSEATYESGFVIDKFPISRPNLTFSTLTVSNMSPEDSSIYLCSVETLAAQETQYFGPGTRLLVL.

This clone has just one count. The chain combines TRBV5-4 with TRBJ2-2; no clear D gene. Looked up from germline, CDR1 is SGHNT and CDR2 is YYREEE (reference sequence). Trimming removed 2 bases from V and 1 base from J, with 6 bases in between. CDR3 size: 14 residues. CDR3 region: CASSFFRNTGELFF. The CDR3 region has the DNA TGTGCCAGCAGCTTCTTCCGGAACACCGGGGAGCTGTTTTTT.

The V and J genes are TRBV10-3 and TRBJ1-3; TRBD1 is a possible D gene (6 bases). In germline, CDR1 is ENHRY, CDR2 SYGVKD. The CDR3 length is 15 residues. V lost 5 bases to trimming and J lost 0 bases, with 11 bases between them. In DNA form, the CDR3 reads TGTGCCATCAGTTACAGGGCGTTCTCTGGAAACACCATATATTTT. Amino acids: CAISYRAFSGNTIYF.

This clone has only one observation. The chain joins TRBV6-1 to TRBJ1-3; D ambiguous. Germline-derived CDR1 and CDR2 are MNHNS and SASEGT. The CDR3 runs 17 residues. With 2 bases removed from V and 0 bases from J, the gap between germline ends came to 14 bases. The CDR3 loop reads CASSELGVTSSGNTIYF. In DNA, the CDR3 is TGTGCCAGCAGTGAACTTGGCGTTACTAGCTCTGGAAACACCATATATTTT.

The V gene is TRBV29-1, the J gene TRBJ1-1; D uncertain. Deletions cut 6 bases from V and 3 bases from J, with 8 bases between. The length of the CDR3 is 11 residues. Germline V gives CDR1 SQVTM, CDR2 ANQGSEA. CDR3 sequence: CSVAVYTEAFF. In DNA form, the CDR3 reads TGCAGCGTGGCTGTGTACACTGAAGCTTTCTTT.

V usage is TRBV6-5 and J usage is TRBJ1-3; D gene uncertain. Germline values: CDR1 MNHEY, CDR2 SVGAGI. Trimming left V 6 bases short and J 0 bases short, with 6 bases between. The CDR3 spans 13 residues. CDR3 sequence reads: CASSPSSGNTIYF. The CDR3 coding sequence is TGTGCCAGCAGCCCGAGCTCTGGAAACACCATATATTTT.

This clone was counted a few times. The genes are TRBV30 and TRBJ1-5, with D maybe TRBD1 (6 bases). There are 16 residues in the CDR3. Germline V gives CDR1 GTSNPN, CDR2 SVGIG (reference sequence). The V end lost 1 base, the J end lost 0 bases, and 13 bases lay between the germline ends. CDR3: CAWSEGVGGSNQPQHF. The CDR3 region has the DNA TGTGCCTGGAGTGAGGGGGTTGGGGGTAGCAATCAGCCCCAGCATTTT.

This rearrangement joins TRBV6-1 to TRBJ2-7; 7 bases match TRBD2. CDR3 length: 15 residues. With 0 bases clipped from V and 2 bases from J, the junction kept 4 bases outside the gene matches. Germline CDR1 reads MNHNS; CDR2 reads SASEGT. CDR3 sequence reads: CASSEAPGLAYEQYF. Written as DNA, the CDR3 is TGTGCCAGCAGTGAAGCACCAGGACTAGCCTACGAGCAGTACTTC.